This TCR beta chain stems from a study of CXCR3-negative and CXCR3-positive naive CD8 T cells. The CDR3 runs to 14 residues. Looked up from germline, CDR1 is MGHDK and CDR2 is SYGVNS. About this clonotype: Its antigen is not identified.

The study, taken as a whole, reports: Researchers reported similar TRBV-TRBJ usage in naive CXCR3-negative and CXCR3-positive cells, though memory differed. Naive CXCR3-positive cells had TRB CDR3s more hydrophobic than those of CXCR3-negative naive cells. Both naive subsets showed comparably high diversity, and memory CD8+ cells showed much lower diversity. The study found CXCR3 expression partially decreased after cryopreservation and ran most assays on fresh PBMCs.

The libraries of TRB cDNA were constructed through 5' RACE using UMI labels. TCRdb reanalyzed the 5' RACE reads, giving one entry per CDR3 protein sequence and no DNA. The table lists approximately 74,000 distinct CDR3 sequences. The clonotype originates from a human donor in good health. Some clones in this sample may be carry-over from other donors' samples. The chain recombines TRBV25-1 with TRBJ2-7. The material sequenced was naive CXCR3- CD8+ T cells from blood. Subset noted: CD45RO-CCR7+CD27+CD95- naive CD8+ T cells lacking CXCR3 (TNR3-). CDR3 sequence reads: CASSESTVGYEQYF.